A single sample gave rise to the 9 T cell receptor beta chains below, sequenced in a study of T cells in narcolepsy. The data were produced by immunoSEQ multiplex PCR, yet TCRdb's version contains in-frame clones alone and is incomplete. The table has roughly 38,000 clones, approximately 86% seen once. The sequencing sample was made of CD45RA- memory CD4+ T cells from PBMCs. Source of these receptors: a human donor with narcolepsy.

This chain uses TRBV6-6 with TRBJ1-2, with 8 bases identical to TRBD1. V lost 6 bases, J lost 5 bases, and 14 bases stayed unmatched. CDR3 length: 16 amino acids. CDR1 is MNHNY, CDR2 SVGAGI, per germline (reference sequence). The CDR3 reads CASSLLQGAHRYGYTF. The DNA of the CDR3 is TGTGCCAGCAGCCTTCTCCAGGGGGCCCATAGGTATGGCTACACCTTC.

The chain is built from TRBV5-1 and TRBJ2-2, with 13 nucleotides matching TRBD2. Germline CDR1 and CDR2: SGHRS and YFSETQ. The CDR3 runs 18 residues. Trimming at V came to 4 bases and at J to 2 bases, leaving 8 bases not matched to a gene. The CDR3 region is CASSHGLAGARNTGELFF. In nucleotides, the CDR3 is TGCGCCAGCAGCCACGGACTAGCGGGGGCCCGAAACACCGGGGAGCTGTTTTTT. The complete variable domain, with remaining parts taken from reference TRBV5-1 and TRBJ2-2, reads KAGVTQTPRYLIKTRGQQVTLSCSPISGHRSVSWYQQTPGQGLQFLFEYFSETQRNKGNFPGRFSGRQFSNSRSEMNVSTLELGDSALYLCASSHGLAGARNTGELFFGEGSRLTVL.

The chain recombines TRBV30 with TRBJ2-5; no clear D. This CDR3 contains 12 residues. Between the trimmed V and J ends, which lost 0 bases and 0 bases, there was a span of 2 bases. Germline V gene data show CDR1 as GTSNPN and CDR2 as SVGIG (reference sequence). The CDR3 sequence is CAWSVNQETQYF. DNA for the CDR3: TGTGCCTGGAGTGTAAACCAAGAGACCCAGTACTTC.

The chain uses TRBV7-2 and TRBJ2-1; TRBD1 agrees at 9 bases. The V and J ends lost 5 bases and 3 bases, in that order; junction bases with no gene match: 5. From germline, CDR1 is SGHTA and CDR2 FQGNSA. The CDR3 runs 15 residues. The CDR3 is CASSRGQGNYNEQFF. CDR3 sequence (DNA): TGTGCCAGCAGCCGGGGACAGGGCAACTACAATGAGCAGTTCTTC.

As concerns this clone: At one of its ends the junction is not consistent with the germline gene, which may arise from a read error. The rearrangement uses TRBV20-1 and TRBJ1-2; 8 positions match TRBD1. The CDR3 covers 11 residues. In germline, CDR1 is DFQATT, CDR2 SNEGSKA (reference sequence). CDR3 in DNA: TGCAGTGCTAGTTACCGGGACAGGCCAAGCTTC. Encoded protein: CSASYRDRPSF.

This rearrangement joins TRBV2 to TRBJ2-3; D ambiguous. V was cut by 10 bases and J by 0 bases, with 11 bases left in between. The CDR3 contains 13 residues. Germline values: CDR1 SNHLY, CDR2 FYNNEI. This chain's CDR3 is CATKTYSTDTQYF. CDR3 coding DNA: TGTGCCACCAAGACATACAGCACAGATACGCAGTATTTT.

The chain joins TRBV27 to TRBJ2-2; D might be TRBD1 (6 bases). Germline CDR1 and CDR2: MNHEY and SMNVEV (reference sequence). The V end lost 2 bases, the J end lost 4 bases, and 14 bases lay between the germline ends. The CDR3 has 16 residues. CDR3 sequence: CASSLSRGRGTGELFF. CDR3 coding DNA: TGTGCCAGCAGTTTAAGCAGGGGCAGGGGCACCGGGGAGCTGTTTTTT.

The chain has TRBV6-5 and TRBJ2-7; D may be TRBD2 (6 bases). The CDR3 is made up of 14 amino acids. V gave up 7 bases and J gave up 6 bases, with 19 bases separating them. Looked up from germline, CDR1 is MNHEY and CDR2 is SVGAGI. The CDR3 DNA reads TGTGCCAGCATCGAACCCGGAGGGGCGGGCGAGCAGTACTTC. Its translation is CASIEPGGAGEQYF.

V is TRBV2 and J is TRBJ1-6; TRBD1 is a possible D gene (5 bases). Germline V gene sequence: CDR1 SNHLY, CDR2 FYNNEI. The CDR3 consists of 15 residues. V lost 2 bases, J lost 9 bases, and 14 bases lay in between. The CDR3 is CASSEMSFGGSPLHF. CDR3 sequence (DNA): TGTGCCAGCAGTGAAATGAGCTTCGGGGGTTCACCCCTCCACTTT.